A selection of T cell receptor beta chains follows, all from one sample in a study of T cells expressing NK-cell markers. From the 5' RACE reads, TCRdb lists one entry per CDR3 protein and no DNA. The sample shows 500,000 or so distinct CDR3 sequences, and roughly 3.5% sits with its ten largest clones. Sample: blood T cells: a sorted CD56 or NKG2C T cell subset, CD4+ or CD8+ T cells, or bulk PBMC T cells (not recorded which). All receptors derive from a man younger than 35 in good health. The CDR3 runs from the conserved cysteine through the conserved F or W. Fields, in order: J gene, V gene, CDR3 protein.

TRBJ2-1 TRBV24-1 CATSDPTGAPYNEQFF
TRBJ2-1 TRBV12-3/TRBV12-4 CASSAPGRSSREQFF
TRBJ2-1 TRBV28 CASSFPSSEQFF
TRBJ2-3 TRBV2 CASSAASGTITDTQYF
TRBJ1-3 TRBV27 CASSLGGRSGNTIYF
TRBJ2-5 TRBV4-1 CASSLTGPETQYF
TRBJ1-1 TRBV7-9 CASSPRDRGPNTEAFF
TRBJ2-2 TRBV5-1 CASSLGRQPHTGELFF
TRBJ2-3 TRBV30 CAWIKDTDTQYF
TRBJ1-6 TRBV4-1 CASSAGQGLNSPLHF
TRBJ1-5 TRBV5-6 CASSLDRERNQPQHF
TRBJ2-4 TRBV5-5 CASSPGTVAKNIQYF
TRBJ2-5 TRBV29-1 CSVRLAEETQYF
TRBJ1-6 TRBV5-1 CASSLHGTEINSPLHF
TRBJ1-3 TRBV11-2 CASSPRNTIYF
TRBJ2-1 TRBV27 CASSGLGLAAYNEQFF
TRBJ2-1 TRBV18 CASSPTPKGRANEQFF